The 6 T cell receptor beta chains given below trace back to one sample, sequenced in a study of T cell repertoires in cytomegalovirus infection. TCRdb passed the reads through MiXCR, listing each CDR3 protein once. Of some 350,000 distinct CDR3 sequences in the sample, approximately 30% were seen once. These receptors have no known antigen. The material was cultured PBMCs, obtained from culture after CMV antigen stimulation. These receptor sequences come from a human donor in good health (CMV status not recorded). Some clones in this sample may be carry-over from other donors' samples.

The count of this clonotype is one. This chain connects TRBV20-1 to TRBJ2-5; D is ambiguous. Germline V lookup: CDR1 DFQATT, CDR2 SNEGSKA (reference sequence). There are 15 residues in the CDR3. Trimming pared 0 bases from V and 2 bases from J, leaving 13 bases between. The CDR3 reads CSARDGRPTQETQYF. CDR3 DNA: TGCAGTGCTAGAGATGGCAGGCCTACGCAAGAGACCCAGTACTTC.

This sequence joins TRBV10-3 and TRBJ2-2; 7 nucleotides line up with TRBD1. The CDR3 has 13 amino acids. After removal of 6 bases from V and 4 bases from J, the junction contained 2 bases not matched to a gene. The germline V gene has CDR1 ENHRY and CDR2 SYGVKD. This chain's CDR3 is CAISGTATGELFF. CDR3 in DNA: TGTGCCATCAGCGGGACAGCCACCGGGGAGCTGTTTTTT.

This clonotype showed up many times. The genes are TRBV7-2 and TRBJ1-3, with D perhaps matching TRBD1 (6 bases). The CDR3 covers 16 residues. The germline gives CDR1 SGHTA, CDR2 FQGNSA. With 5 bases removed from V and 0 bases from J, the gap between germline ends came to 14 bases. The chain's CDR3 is CASSPRTAGSGNTIYF. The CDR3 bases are TGTGCCAGCAGCCCACGGACAGCGGGCTCTGGAAACACCATATATTTT.

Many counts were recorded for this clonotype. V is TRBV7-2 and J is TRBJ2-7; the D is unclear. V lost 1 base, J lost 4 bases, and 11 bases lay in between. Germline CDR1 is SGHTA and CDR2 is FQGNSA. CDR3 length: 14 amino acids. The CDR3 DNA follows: TGTGCCAGCAGCTTAGTTAAGGGCGGATACGAGCAGTACGTC. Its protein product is CASSLVKGGYEQYV.

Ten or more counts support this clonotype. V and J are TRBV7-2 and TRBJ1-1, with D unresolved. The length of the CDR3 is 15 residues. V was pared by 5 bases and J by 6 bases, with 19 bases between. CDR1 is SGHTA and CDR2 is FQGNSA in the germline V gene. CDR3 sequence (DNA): TGTGCCAGCAGCCCCAGACGGCTAGGGAAGCCTGAAGCTTTCTTT. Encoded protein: CASSPRRLGKPEAFF.

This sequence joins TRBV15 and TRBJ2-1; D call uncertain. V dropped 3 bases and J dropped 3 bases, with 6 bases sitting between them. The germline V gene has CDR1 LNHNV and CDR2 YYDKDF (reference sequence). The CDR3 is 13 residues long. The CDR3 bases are TGTGCCACCAGCAGTACAATCTACAATGAGCAGTTCTTC. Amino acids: CATSSTIYNEQFF.